This TCR beta chain was recorded in a study of T cells in localized non-small cell lung cancer. General observations from the study: Clonality peaked in uninvolved adjacent lung rather than tumor. With higher T cell density in blood came longer overall survival. For the top 100 tumor clones, a median roughly 55 also appeared in adjacent lung. The study sequenced only one region of the tumor. As a result, intratumor heterogeneity could not be excluded and remains possible.

The length of the CDR3 is 15 residues. V gave up 3 bases and J gave up 8 bases; unmatched junction bases: 6. Germline CDR1 is SGHDT and CDR2 is YYEEEE. A remark on this clone: Its specificity is unknown.

Here immunoSEQ multiplex PCR was the method, and the copy in TCRdb shows in-frame clones only, minus some. The sample contains over 50,000 clones, approximately 80% of which appear only once. The sample was peripheral blood mononuclear cells, taken before any cancer treatment. V usage is TRBV5-6 and J usage is TRBJ2-1; 12 bases are a match to TRBD1. The sequence was collected from a man between 40 and 70 years old with stage III lung adenocarcinoma. In DNA form, the CDR3 reads TGTGCCAGCAGCTCCGGGACAGGGGGCAGAGATGAGCAGTTCTTC. Its protein product is CASSSGTGGRDEQFF.